This TCR beta chain originates from a study of blood T cell repertoires in COVID-19 (dated by TCRdb to the early 2020s). Concerning the study at large: Samples from collaborators originated in the United States, Italy and Spain and spanned both the acute and convalescent phases of COVID-19. The prospective study material was composed of cDNA or gDNA derived from T cells, B-cell-depleted T cells, or PBMCs. The dataset comprised deeply sampled blood TCRbeta repertoires from subjects exposed to, actively infected with, or recovered from COVID-19. The repertoires were released in a freely available public database intended as a resource for research on the immune response to SARS-CoV-2. The samples were drawn from the first 160 participants of the ongoing ImmuneRACE study and from 950 to 1,500 subjects provided by 6 global collaborators. A de-identified subject ID, COVID-19 status, age in years and sex were almost always included in the sample metadata. HLA class I and class II types, where available, came from metadata supplied by the sample provider rather than from assay-based typing.

In the prospective study, participants were 18 to 89 years old, resided in approximately 25 geographic areas of the United States, and were enrolled through a virtual design. To assign participants to cohorts, the prospective study relied on clinical history that participants themselves reported in a screening survey and a study questionnaire. Recovered participants in ImmuneRACE Cohort 3 were defined as having two consecutive negative NP/OP PCR tests, clearance from a healthcare professional, or resolution of symptoms. Each participant in the prospective study had whole blood, serum and a nasopharyngeal or oropharyngeal swab collected by mobile phlebotomists. Participants in the prospective study had the option to provide additional blood draws and questionnaires over a roughly 2-month period. Blood samples from the prospective study were shipped frozen or at room temperature prior to DNA extraction.

The immunoSEQ Assay, a bias-controlled multiplex PCR, was used to amplify TCRbeta CDR3 regions from genomic DNA. Turning to the authors' computational methods: The number of nucleated cells in each sample was estimated by amplification of reference gene primers within the assay. To quantify the absolute abundance of each unique TCRbeta CDR3 rearrangement, sequence reads were collapsed and filtered. Productive Simpson clonality was computed per sample as the square root of Simpson's diversity index over productive rearrangements. Here the immuneACCESS table is served through TCRdb, limited to in-frame sequences with V and J called. Missing clones are a known gap in these copies; in checked studies unresolved V genes cover under half, and the rest lacks a known reason. That table supplies the V and J calls and clone size; D and trimming were determined from the DNA. In all, the sample holds 290,000 or so clones, and about 89% of those were seen once. The top ten constitute approximately 2.4% of the sample.

Its CDR3 holds 13 amino acids, cysteine through phenylalanine. The read is trimmed to its CDR3 DNA, 39 bases read in frame from base 1. CDR1 and CDR2 (SGHNT, YENEEA) derive from the germline V gene. V loses 5 bases at its end and J loses 2 bases; junction bases beyond the gene matches: 2. With regard to this clone: No antigen is known for it. The input lacks base qualities; no much larger clone sits a single base away.

Study-wide findings and limitations: The amount of clinical and demographic metadata varied by source and participant and was provided uncurated.

The sequence is built from TRBV11-3 and TRBJ1-1; a stretch of 7 junction bases matches TRBD1. The sample comprised PBMCs or T cells enriched from blood (not recorded which). The receptor was derived from a young woman who had recovered from COVID-19. The CDR3 region reads CASSQGGNTEAFF. The base sequence is TGTGCCAGCAGCCAGGGGGGAAACACTGAAGCTTTCTTT.